The 12 T cell receptor beta chains below all came from one sample that was sequenced in a study of naive and memory T cell subsets. Their cognate antigens are unknown. Study-wide results and limits: Possibly reflecting memory cells re-expressing CD45RA, a few larger clonotypes occurred in naive repertoires, especially CD8.

Two oligonucleotides, mixed equimolar, formed the beta constant-region primer covering TRBC1 and TRBC2. The ligated cDNA underwent four PCR rounds using SP2 and nested alpha and beta constant-region primers. Using its own MiXCR run on the UMI-ligation and nested PCR reads, TCRdb lists one record per CDR3 protein. The sample records about 90,000 distinct CDR3 sequences, around 11% being singletons. Sequencing was done on a sample of naive CD4+ T cells from blood. All receptors come from a human donor in good health.

V gene TRBV4-3 combines with J gene TRBJ1-2; D remains unclear. The germline gives CDR1 LGHNA, CDR2 YSLEER. V was cut by 0 bases and J by 4 bases, with 9 bases left in between. CDR3 length: 14 residues. DNA for the CDR3: TGCGCCAGCAGCCAAGATTTACAGAGCTATGGCTACACCTTC. Translating gives CASSQDLQSYGYTF.

This clonotype was recorded at least ten times. The chain is built from TRBV5-1 and TRBJ2-2; D unresolved. V was cut by 0 bases and J by 1 base, with 7 bases left in between. Germline values: CDR1 SGHRS, CDR2 YFSETQ. The CDR3 is made up of 15 amino acids. The CDR3 nucleotides read TGCGCCAGCAGCTTGGGTAGTCAGAACACCGGGGAGCTGTTTTTT. This codes for CASSLGSQNTGELFF.

This clonotype was detected only a few times. The chain combines TRBV7-7 with TRBJ2-2, with D maybe TRBD1 (7 bases). V lost 8 bases and J lost 6, with 10 bases in between. The CDR3 totals 12 residues. Germline V CDR1 and CDR2: SSHAT, FNYEAQ (reference sequence). The CDR3 DNA is TGTGCCAGCGGAGGGGGCGCCGGGGAGCTGTTTTTT. Its translation: CASGGGAGELFF.

This clonotype was seen a handful of times. The V call is TRBV7-9, the J call TRBJ2-1, with D perhaps TRBD2 (6 bases). The CDR3 is 17 amino acids. V lost 7 bases to trimming and J lost 0 bases, with 19 bases between them. In germline, CDR1 is SEHNR, CDR2 FQNEAQ (reference sequence). In nucleotides, the CDR3 is TGTGCCAGCACTTTAGCTGGGCAGCGGGCCTCCTACAATGAGCAGTTCTTC. It encodes CASTLAGQRASYNEQFF.

The chain joins TRBV6-2 or TRBV6-3 to TRBJ2-2; TRBD1 matches at 8 bases. Trimming at V came to 7 bases and at J to 0 bases, leaving 13 bases not matched to a gene. Germline V gene sequence: CDR1 MNHEY, CDR2 SVGEGT. The CDR3 sequence is 18 residues long. The CDR3 DNA is TGTGCCAGCAACGACAGGGGTTGGGACCGCGCGAACACCGGGGAGCTGTTTTTT. Translation gives CASNDRGWDRANTGELFF.

This clonotype was observed many times. The chain carries TRBV18 and TRBJ2-2; D unclear. Trimming removed 3 bases at V and 4 bases at J, with 12 bases between. The CDR3 spans 15 residues. In germline, CDR1 is KGHSH, CDR2 LQKENI. For the CDR3, the DNA is TGTGCCAGCTCACCCGAGGAGTTGGGCACCGGGGAGCTGTTTTTT. Translated, it gives CASSPEELGTGELFF.

The chain links TRBV29-1 to TRBJ2-1, with a tentative D call TRBD2 (5 bases). The CDR3 covers 14 residues. Germline V gene sequence: CDR1 SQVTM, CDR2 ANQGSEA. V was cut by 2 bases and J by 0 bases, with 8 bases left in between. CDR3 in DNA: TGCAGCGTTGAACTAGCCCTCTCCTACAATGAGCAGTTCTTC. Protein: CSVELALSYNEQFF.

This clonotype was detected only a few times. The chain has TRBV7-2 and TRBJ2-3; D uncertain. The CDR3 loop spans 12 amino acids. V gave up 8 bases and J gave up 2 bases, with 8 bases separating them. Germline V CDR1 and CDR2: SGHTA, FQGNSA. CDR3: CASRVNTDTQYF. CDR3 sequence (DNA): TGTGCCAGCCGTGTTAACACAGATACGCAGTATTTT.

This rearrangement joins TRBV18 to TRBJ2-3; 13 nucleotides match TRBD2. With V trimmed by 5 bases and J by 1 base, 15 bases remained unmatched. Per the germline V gene, CDR1 is KGHSH and CDR2 is LQKENI. CDR3 length: 20 residues. CDR3 DNA sequence: TGTGCCAGCTCAATTTTCGAACTAGCGGGAGGGCTGAAACGCACAGATACGCAGTATTTT. Translating it yields CASSIFELAGGLKRTDTQYF.

The chain is built from TRBV7-6 and TRBJ2-1; 10 bases are a match to TRBD2. CDR1 and CDR2 (germline): SGHVS, FNYEAQ. This CDR3 is 16 amino acids long. V gave up 2 bases and J gave up 10 bases; unmatched junction bases: 11. This CDR3 is CASSLTSGTIAGEQFF. CDR3 DNA: TGTGCCAGCAGCTTAACTAGCGGGACAATAGCAGGGGAGCAGTTCTTC. Full variable domain (outside the CDR3, taken from reference TRBV7-6 and TRBJ2-1): GAGVSQSPRYKVTKRGQDVALRCDPISGHVSLYWYRQALGQGPEFLTYFNYEAQQDKSGLPNDRFSAERPEGSISTLTIQRTEQRDSAMYRCASSLTSGTIAGEQFFGPGTRLTVL.

This clonotype was counted only a few times. The chain joins TRBV18 to TRBJ1-1; D gene unclear. V was pared by 3 bases and J by 0 bases, with 5 bases between. CDR1 and CDR2 (germline): KGHSH, LQKENI. The CDR3 is 13 residues long. CDR3 region: CASSPDLNTEAFF. The CDR3, as DNA: TGTGCCAGCTCACCGGACCTGAACACTGAAGCTTTCTTT.

The chain carries TRBV6-2 or TRBV6-3 and TRBJ2-3; D not certain. Germline assignment: CDR1 MNHEY and CDR2 SVGEGT. V lost 2 bases and J 6 bases, leaving 9 bases between the germline ends. The CDR3 has 13 amino acids. The CDR3 protein is CASSYKGSDTQYF. The CDR3 DNA reads as TGTGCCAGCAGTTACAAAGGTTCGGATACGCAGTATTTT.